Described below is a single T cell receptor beta chain sequence and its context. This sample was included in a study of blood T cell repertoires in COVID-19. In the authors' methods: From reference gene primer amplification, estimates of nucleated cell counts were derived. Assay used: immunoSEQ multiplex PCR; TCRdb lists only in-frame clones, some missing. From that table come the V and J calls and clone size; the DNA was used to work out D and trimming. The sample contains about 250,000 clones, approximately 85% of which appear only once. Participants came from fewer than 25 US areas, aged about 18 to 89 years. Germline V gene data show CDR1 as LGHNA and CDR2 as YNFKEQ. With 1 base clipped from V and 4 bases from J, the junction kept 3 bases outside the gene matches. This CDR3 is 14 amino acids long.

This clonotype originated in a woman between 50 and 59 years old with acute COVID-19. Sequenced: PBMCs or T cells enriched from blood (not recorded which). The chain recombines TRBV4-2 with TRBJ1-2; 7 bases fit TRBD1. CDR3 in DNA: TGTGCCAGCAGCCAAGGACAGGGCGTCTATGGCTACACCTTC. This codes for CASSQGQGVYGYTF.